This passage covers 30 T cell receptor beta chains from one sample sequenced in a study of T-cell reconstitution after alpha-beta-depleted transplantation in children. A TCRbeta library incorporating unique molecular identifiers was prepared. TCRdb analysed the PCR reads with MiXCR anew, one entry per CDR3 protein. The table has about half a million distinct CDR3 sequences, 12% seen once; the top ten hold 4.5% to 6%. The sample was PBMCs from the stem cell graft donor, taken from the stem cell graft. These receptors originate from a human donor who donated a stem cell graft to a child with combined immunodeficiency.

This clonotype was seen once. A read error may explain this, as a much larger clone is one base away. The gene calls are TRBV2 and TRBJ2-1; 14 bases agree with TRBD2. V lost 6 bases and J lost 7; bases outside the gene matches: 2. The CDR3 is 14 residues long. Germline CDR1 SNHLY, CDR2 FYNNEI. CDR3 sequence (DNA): TGTGCCAGCAGGGGACTAGCGGGAGTGAATGAGCAGTTCTTC. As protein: CASRGLAGVNEQFF.

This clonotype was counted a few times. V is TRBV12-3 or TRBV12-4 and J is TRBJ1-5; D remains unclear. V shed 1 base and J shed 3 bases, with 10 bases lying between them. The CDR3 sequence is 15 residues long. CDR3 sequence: CASSLVQEPNQPQHF. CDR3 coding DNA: TGTGCCAGCAGTTTAGTTCAGGAACCCAATCAGCCCCAGCATTTT.

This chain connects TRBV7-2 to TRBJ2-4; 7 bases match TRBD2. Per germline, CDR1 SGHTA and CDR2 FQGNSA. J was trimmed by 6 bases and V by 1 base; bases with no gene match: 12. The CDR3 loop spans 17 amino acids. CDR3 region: CASSLGGGSISRNIQYF. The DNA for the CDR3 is TGTGCCAGCAGCTTAGGGGGAGGGTCAATAAGTAGAAACATTCAGTACTTC.

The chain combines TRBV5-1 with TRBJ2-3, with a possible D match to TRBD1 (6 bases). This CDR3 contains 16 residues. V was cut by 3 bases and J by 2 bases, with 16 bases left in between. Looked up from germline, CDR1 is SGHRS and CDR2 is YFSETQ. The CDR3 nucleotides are TGCGCCAGCAGCTGGGGACACCTCGAGTCCACAGATACGCAGTATTTT. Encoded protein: CASSWGHLESTDTQYF.

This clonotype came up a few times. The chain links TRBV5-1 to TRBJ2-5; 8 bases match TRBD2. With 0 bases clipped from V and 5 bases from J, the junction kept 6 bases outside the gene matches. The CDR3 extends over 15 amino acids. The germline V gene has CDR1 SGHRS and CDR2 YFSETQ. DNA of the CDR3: TGCGCCAGCAGCTTGGCCGCGGGACTAGGGGAGACCCAGTACTTC. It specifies CASSLAAGLGETQYF.

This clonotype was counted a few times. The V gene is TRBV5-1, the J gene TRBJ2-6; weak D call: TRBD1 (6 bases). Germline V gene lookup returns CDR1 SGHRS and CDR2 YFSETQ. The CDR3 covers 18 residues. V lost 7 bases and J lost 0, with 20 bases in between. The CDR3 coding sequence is TGCGCCAGCTCCGAACCTTCGGGACACCTCTCTGGGGCCAACGTCCTGACTTTC. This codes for CASSEPSGHLSGANVLTF.

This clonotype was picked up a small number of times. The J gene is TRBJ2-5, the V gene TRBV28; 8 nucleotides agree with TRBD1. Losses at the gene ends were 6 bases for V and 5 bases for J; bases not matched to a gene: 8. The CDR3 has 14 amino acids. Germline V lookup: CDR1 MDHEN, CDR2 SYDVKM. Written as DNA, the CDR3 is TGTGCCAGCAGCTCCTCGGACAGGGATGAGACCCAGTACTTC. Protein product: CASSSSDRDETQYF.

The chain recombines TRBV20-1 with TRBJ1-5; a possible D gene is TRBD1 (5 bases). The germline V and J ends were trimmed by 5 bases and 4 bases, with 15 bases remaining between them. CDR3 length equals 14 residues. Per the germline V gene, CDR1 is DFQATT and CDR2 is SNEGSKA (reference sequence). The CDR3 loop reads CSAGSRGLNQPQHF. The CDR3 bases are TGCAGTGCTGGCTCACGGGGCTTGAATCAGCCCCAGCATTTT.

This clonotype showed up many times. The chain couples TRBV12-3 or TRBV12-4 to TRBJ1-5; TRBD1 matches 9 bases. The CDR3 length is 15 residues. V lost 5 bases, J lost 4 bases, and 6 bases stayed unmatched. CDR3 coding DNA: TGTGCCAGCAGTCTGACAGGGGGTGGGAATCAGCCCCAGCATTTT. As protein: CASSLTGGGNQPQHF.

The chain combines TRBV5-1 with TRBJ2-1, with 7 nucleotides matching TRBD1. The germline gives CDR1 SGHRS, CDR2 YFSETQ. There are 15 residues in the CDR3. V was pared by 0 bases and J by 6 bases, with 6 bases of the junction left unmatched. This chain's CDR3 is CASSLGGQEINEQFF. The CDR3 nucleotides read TGCGCCAGCAGCTTGGGTGGACAGGAGATCAATGAGCAGTTCTTC.

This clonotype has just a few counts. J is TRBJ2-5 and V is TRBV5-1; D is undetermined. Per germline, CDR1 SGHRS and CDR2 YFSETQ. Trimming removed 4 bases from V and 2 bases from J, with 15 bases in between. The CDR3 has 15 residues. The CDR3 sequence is CASSPGPGRQETQYF. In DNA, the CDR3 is TGCGCCAGCAGCCCCGGGCCAGGTCGGCAAGAGACCCAGTACTTC.

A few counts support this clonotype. The CDR3 region has the DNA TGTGCCAGCTCACCACCGGTCGGGACCGAGAACACCGGGGAGCTGTTTTTT. Amino acid sequence: CASSPPVGTENTGELFF. This chain joins TRBV18 and TRBJ2-2, with D perhaps assigned TRBD1 or TRBD2 (5 bases each). CDR1 is KGHSH, CDR2 LQKENI, per germline. This CDR3 is 17 amino acids long. The germline V and J ends were trimmed by 0 bases and 1 base, with 12 bases remaining between them.

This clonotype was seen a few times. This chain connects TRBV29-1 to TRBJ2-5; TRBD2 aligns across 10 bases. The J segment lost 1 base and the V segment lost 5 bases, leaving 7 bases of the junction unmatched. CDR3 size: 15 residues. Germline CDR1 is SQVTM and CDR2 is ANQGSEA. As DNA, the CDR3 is TGCAGCGTTTCGAGGAGCGGGGGGGCCCAAGAGACCCAGTACTTC. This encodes CSVSRSGGAQETQYF.

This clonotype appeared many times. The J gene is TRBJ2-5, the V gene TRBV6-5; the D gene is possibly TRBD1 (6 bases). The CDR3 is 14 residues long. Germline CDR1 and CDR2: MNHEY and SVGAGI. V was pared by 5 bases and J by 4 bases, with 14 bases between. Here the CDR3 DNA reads TGTGCCAGCAGTCTAACTGGGGGCGGAGAGACCCAGTACTTC. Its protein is CASSLTGGGETQYF.

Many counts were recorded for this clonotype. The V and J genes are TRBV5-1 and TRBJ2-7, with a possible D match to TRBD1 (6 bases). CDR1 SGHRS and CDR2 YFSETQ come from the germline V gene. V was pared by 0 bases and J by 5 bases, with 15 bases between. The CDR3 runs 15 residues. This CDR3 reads CASSLGGTPKDEQYF. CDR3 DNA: TGCGCCAGCAGCTTGGGAGGGACACCGAAGGACGAGCAGTACTTC.

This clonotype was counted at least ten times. The chain's CDR3 is CASSQGISGYNEQFF. In DNA, the CDR3 is TGTGCCAGCAGCCAAGGAATAAGCGGGTACAATGAGCAGTTCTTC. The V call is TRBV3-1, the J call TRBJ2-1, with TRBD2 as a possible D gene (6 bases). Germline V gives CDR1 LGHDT, CDR2 YNNKEL (reference sequence). With 1 base removed from V and 4 bases from J, the gap between germline ends came to 11 bases. This CDR3 comprises 15 residues.

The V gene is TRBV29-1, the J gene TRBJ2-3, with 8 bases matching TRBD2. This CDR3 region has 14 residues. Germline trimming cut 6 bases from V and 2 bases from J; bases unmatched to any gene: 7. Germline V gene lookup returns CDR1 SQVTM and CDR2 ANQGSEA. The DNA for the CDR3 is TGCAGCGTAATAGCGGGATTCTCCACAGATACGCAGTATTTT. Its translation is CSVIAGFSTDTQYF.

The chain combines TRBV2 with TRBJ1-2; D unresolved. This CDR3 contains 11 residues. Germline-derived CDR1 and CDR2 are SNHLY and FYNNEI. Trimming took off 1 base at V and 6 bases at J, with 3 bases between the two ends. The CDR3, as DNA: TGTGCCAGCAGTGAAGAGGATGGCTACACCTTC. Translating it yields CASSEEDGYTF.

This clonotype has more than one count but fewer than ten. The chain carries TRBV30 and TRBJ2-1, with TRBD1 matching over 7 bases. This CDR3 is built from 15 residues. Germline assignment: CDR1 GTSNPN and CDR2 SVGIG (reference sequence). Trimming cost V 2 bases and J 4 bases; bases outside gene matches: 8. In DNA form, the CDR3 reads TGTGCCTGGAGTTTCCGGGACAGCCTATACAATGAGCAGTTCTTC. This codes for CAWSFRDSLYNEQFF.

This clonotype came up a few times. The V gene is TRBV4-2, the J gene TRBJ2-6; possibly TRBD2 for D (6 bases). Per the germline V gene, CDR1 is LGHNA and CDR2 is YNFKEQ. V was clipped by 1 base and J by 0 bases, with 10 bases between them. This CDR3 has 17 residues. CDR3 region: CASSQGDSVSGANVLTF. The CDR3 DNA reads TGTGCCAGCAGCCAAGGGGACTCCGTCTCTGGGGCCAACGTCCTGACTTTC.

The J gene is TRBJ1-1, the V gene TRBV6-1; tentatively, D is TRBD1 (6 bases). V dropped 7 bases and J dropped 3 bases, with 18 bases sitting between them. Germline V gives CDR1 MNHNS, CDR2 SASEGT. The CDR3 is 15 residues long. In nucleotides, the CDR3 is TGTGCCAGCACCCACCGGGGGGCAGTCGACACTGAAGCTTTCTTT. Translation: CASTHRGAVDTEAFF.

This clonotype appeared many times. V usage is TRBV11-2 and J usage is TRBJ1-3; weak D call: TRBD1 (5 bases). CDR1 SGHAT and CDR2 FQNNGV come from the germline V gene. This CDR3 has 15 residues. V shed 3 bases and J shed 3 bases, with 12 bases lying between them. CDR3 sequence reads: CASSFYRTNGNTIYF. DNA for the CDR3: TGTGCCAGCAGCTTTTACAGGACTAATGGAAACACCATATATTTT.

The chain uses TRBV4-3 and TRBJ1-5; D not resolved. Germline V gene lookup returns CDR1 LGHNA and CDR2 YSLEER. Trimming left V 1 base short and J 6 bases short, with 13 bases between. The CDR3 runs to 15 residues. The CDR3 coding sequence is TGCGCCAGCAGCCAAGGGGCAGCGTCACGTCAGCCCCAGCATTTT. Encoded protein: CASSQGAASRQPQHF.

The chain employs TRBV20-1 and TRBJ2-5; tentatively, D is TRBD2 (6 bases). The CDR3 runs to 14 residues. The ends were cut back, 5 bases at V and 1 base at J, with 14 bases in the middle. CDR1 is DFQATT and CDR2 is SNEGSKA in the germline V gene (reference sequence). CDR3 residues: CSAWGETSQETQYF. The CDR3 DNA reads TGCAGTGCTTGGGGGGAGACTAGCCAAGAGACCCAGTACTTC.

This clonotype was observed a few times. Written as DNA, the CDR3 is TGTGCCAGCGGGGGGGCCATTCCAGAGACCCAGTACTTC. Encoded protein: CASGGAIPETQYF. The gene calls are TRBV28 and TRBJ2-5; D might be TRBD2 (7 bases). CDR1 is MDHEN and CDR2 is SYDVKM in the germline V gene. CDR3 length equals 13 residues. Trimming took off 8 bases at V and 4 bases at J, with 14 bases between the two ends.

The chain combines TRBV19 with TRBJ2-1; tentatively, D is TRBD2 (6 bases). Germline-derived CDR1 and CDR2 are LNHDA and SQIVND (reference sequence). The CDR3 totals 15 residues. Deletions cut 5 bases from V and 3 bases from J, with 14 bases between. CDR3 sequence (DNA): TGTGCCAGTAGTCCCAGACTAGGGGACTACAATGAGCAGTTCTTC. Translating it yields CASSPRLGDYNEQFF.

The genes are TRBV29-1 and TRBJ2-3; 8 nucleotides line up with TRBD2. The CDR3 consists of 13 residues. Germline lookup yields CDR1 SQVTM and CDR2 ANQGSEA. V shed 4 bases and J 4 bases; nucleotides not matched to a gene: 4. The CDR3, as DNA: TGCAGCGTTGTACTAGCGGCGGCAGATACGCAGTATTTT. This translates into CSVVLAAADTQYF.

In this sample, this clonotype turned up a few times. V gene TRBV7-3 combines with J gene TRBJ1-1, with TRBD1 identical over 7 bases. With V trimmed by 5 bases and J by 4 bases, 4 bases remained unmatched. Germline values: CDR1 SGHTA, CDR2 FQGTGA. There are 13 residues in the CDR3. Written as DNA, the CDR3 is TGTGCCAGCAGCCAGGGGGTCCTCACTGAAGCTTTCTTT. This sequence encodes CASSQGVLTEAFF.

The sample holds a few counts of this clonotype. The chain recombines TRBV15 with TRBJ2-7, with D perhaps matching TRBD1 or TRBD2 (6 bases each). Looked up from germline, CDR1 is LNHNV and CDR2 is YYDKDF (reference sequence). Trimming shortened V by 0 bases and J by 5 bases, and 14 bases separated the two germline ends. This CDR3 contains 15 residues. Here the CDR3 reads CATSRDSFGGDEQYF. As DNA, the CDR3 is TGTGCCACCAGCAGAGATTCTTTCGGGGGCGACGAGCAGTACTTC.

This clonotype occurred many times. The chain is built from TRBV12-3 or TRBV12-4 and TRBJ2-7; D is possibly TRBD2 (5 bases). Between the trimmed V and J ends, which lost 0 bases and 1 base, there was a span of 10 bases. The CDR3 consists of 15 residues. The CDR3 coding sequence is TGTGCCAGCAGTTTAGCCCCCGGGGAATCCTACGAGCAGTACTTC. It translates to CASSLAPGESYEQYF.